The source of this T cell receptor beta chain is a study of blood T cell repertoires in COVID-19. Study information: Acute and convalescent COVID-19 specimens originated in the United States, Italy and Spain. From T cells, B-cell-depleted T cells, or PBMCs came the material, which was cDNA or gDNA.

Repertoires were generated with immunoSEQ multiplex PCR, while TCRdb's copy carries only in-frame clones and drops some. Among 50,000 or so clones listed, roughly 83% were seen once. The sequenced material came from peripheral blood. The receptor was isolated from a man in his 70s with acute or convalescent COVID-19.

Here the CDR3 DNA reads TGTGCCAGCAGTCCAAGACAGGAAATCTATGGCTACACCTTC. The encoded protein is CASSPRQEIYGYTF. V usage is TRBV27 and J usage is TRBJ1-2, with D maybe TRBD1 (6 bases). CDR3 length: 14 residues. In germline, CDR1 is MNHEY, CDR2 SMNVEV (reference sequence). Trimming pared 5 bases from V and 4 bases from J, leaving 14 bases between.